Listed below are T cell receptor beta chains from one sample, sequenced in a study of cytomegalovirus exposure and HLA in healthy donors. Using immunoSEQ multiplex PCR, the repertoire was profiled, and TCRdb retains in-frame clones only, with some absent. Counted here are about 160,000 clones, nearly 90% occurring once; the ten biggest clones make up 9% to 12%. The sample comprised PBMCs. The receptors here all came from a young woman in good health and CMV-seropositive. Both conserved end residues are part of each CDR3. A D gene is named only where the DNA matches it firmly. The size field is filled for only some rows; it gives once, few, many or a size class.

clone_size j_call v_call d_call cdr3_nt cdr3_aa
- TRBJ1-2 TRBV5-4 - TGTGCCAGCAGCCAGTTCGGTTTGGGGGGGGAGGCCCCTGGAGATTATGGCTACACCTTC CASSQFGLGGEAPGDYGYTF
- TRBJ2-7 TRBV29-1 TRBD1 TGCAGCGTTCAACCGGGACAGGGGAACTACGAGCAGTACTTC CSVQPGQGNYEQYF
- TRBJ2-3 TRBV29-1 - TGCAGCGTTGAAGACAGGCTTTGGGATACGCAGTATTTT CSVEDRLWDTQYF
- TRBJ2-7 TRBV10-3 - TGTGCCATCAGGGATACAGGGAAGTCCTACGAGCAGTACTTC CAIRDTGKSYEQYF
- TRBJ2-7 TRBV15 - TGTGCCACGTCCGACTCTCGGCACGAGCAGTACTTC CATSDSRHEQYF
- TRBJ2-3 TRBV30 - TGTGCCCGAAGGGGGTCCACAGATACGCAGTATTTT CARRGSTDTQYF
few TRBJ2-7 TRBV10-2 TRBD2 TGCGCCAGCACCTTAGGGCTAGCGGGACCCTCCTACGAGCAGTACTTC CASTLGLAGPSYEQYF
- TRBJ2-6 TRBV30 - TGTGCCTGGAGTGTTTTACAGGGAAGGACTGGGGCCAACGTCCTGACTTTC CAWSVLQGRTGANVLTF
- TRBJ2-7 TRBV10-3 - TGTGCCATCAGTGAGTCAAGGGGCTCAAACGAGCAGTACTTC CAISESRGSNEQYF
- TRBJ1-1 TRBV7-3 - TGTGCCAGCAGCTTAAGGGCGTGGGGGCTCGGCACTGAAGCTTTCTTT CASSLRAWGLGTEAFF
- TRBJ1-5 TRBV19 - TGTGCCAGTAGTATATCGATATGGGGGGATGCTGGGCAGCCCCAGCATTTT CASSISIWGDAGQPQHF
- TRBJ1-3 TRBV4-2 TRBD1 TGTGCCAGCAGGGACAGGGGGCTTGGAAACACCATATATTTT CASRDRGLGNTIYF
- TRBJ2-3 TRBV7-2 TRBD2 TGTGCCAGCAGCTTAGGGGCGGGACTAGCGACAGATACGCAGTATTTT CASSLGAGLATDTQYF
few TRBJ2-3 TRBV18 TRBD1 TGTGCCAGCTCAACTCGGGACAGAGACACAGATACGCAGTATTTT CASSTRDRDTDTQYF
- TRBJ2-7 TRBV4-3 TRBD2 TGCGCCAGCAGCCAAGATAGTAGCGGGTGGTACGAGCAGTACTTC CASSQDSSGWYEQYF
- TRBJ2-1 TRBV19 - TGTGCCAGTAGTATAGCCGGGGGAAGCAATGAGCAGTTCTTC CASSIAGGSNEQFF
- TRBJ1-5 TRBV2 - TGTGCCAGTATGGCAGGGTACAATCAGCCCCAGCATTTT CASMAGYNQPQHF
- TRBJ2-2 TRBV9 TRBD2 TGTGCCAGCAGCGTAGAGGGACTAGCGGCGAACACCGGGGAGCTGTTTTTT CASSVEGLAANTGELFF
- TRBJ1-2 TRBV30 TRBD1 TGTGCCTGGGTCCCGCCCTGGGACAGGGAGCCTGGCTACACCTTC CAWVPPWDREPGYTF
- TRBJ1-5 TRBV6-6 TRBD1 TGTGCCAGCAGTGACGGACAGGGCCCTCCATCCCAGCATTTT CASSDGQGPPSQHF
- TRBJ2-2 TRBV2 - TGTGCCAGCACCAGGCGCTACACCGGGGAGCTGTTTTTT CASTRRYTGELFF
- TRBJ1-4 TRBV10-3 - TGTGCCATCAGTGAAGGGCAGGGGATTAATGAAAAACTGTTTTTT CAISEGQGINEKLFF
once TRBJ1-1 TRBV7-2 - TGTGCCAGCAGCTGGTCAGGGGTGGGGACTGAAGCTTTCTTT CASSWSGVGTEAFF
- TRBJ2-3 TRBV5-1 TRBD2 TGCGCCAGCAGCAAAACCCAGGCTAGCGGGAGGACAGATACGCAGTATTTT CASSKTQASGRTDTQYF
- TRBJ1-1 TRBV19 - TGTGCCAGTAGTATATCCTCTGGCAGGGCTGAAGCTTTCTTT CASSISSGRAEAFF
- TRBJ2-5 TRBV11-1 - TGTGCCAGCAGCTTCGAACTTGATAAAGAGACCCAGTACTTC CASSFELDKETQYF
- TRBJ2-3 TRBV6-5 - TGTGCCAGCAGGGAGGGGTTCGGCACAGATACGCAGTATTTT CASREGFGTDTQYF
- TRBJ2-5 TRBV30 TRBD2 TGTGCCTGGACCCCGGGACTAGCGGGAGGCCAAGAGACCCAGTACTTC CAWTPGLAGGQETQYF
- TRBJ1-4 TRBV9 - TGTGCCAGCAGCGTTGGACACGGAGTTGAAAAACTGTTTTTT CASSVGHGVEKLFF
- TRBJ2-7 TRBV11-2 TRBD1 TGTGCCAGCAGGGGACAGAAGCCCCGGGACGGTTACTCCTACGAGCAGTACTTC CASRGQKPRDGYSYEQYF
- TRBJ2-3 TRBV7-3 - TGTGCCAGCAGCTTGGGACACAATACGCAGTATTTT CASSLGHNTQYF
- TRBJ1-2 TRBV5-3 - TGTGCCAGAAGCTTGGAATCAGGCAACTATGGCTACACCTTC CARSLESGNYGYTF
- TRBJ1-5 TRBV5-6 - TGTGCCAGCTCCTGGAGTCTTAGCAATCAGCCCCAGCATTTT CASSWSLSNQPQHF
- TRBJ1-5 TRBV5-8 - TGTGCCAGCAGCTTGGTTCGGGGTCTCAATCAGCCCCAGCATTTT CASSLVRGLNQPQHF
- TRBJ2-1 TRBV11-2 - TGTGCCAGCAGCTTAGATTTCGGTGAGCAGTTCTTC CASSLDFGEQFF
- TRBJ2-2 TRBV7-9 TRBD2 TGTGCCAGCAGCTCCTCAACTAGCGGGAGTGACACCGGGGAGCTGTTTTTT CASSSSTSGSDTGELFF
- TRBJ2-2 TRBV4-2 - TGTGCCAGCAGCTCTTCGATGGGCCCCGGGGAGCTGTTTTTT CASSSSMGPGELFF
- TRBJ1-6 TRBV30 - TGTGCCTGGAGGGACAGTAGAAATTCACCCCTCCACTTT CAWRDSRNSPLHF
- TRBJ2-7 TRBV28 - TGTGCCAGCACCACACCCACGAACGAGCAGTACTTC CASTTPTNEQYF
few TRBJ2-7 TRBV7-8 - TGTGCCAGCAGCTTATTGGACAGCTACGAGCAGTACTTC CASSLLDSYEQYF
- TRBJ2-7 TRBV27 - TGTGCCAGCAGTTTATCCCCCTTTTATCGTGGGGGCCCACCCTACGAGCAGTACTTC CASSLSPFYRGGPPYEQYF
once TRBJ1-1 TRBV23-1 - TGCGCCAGCAGGACTAGAGGGCAGAACACTGAAGCTTTCTTT CASRTRGQNTEAFF
- TRBJ2-2 TRBV11-3 TRBD2 TGTGCCAGCAGCTCTAGCGGGAGGGTCGGCACCGGGGAGCTGTTTTTT CASSSSGRVGTGELFF
- TRBJ2-1 TRBV7-2 TRBD2 TGTGCCAGCAGCTTAGGACTAGCGGAACGCTACAATGAGCAGTTCTTC CASSLGLAERYNEQFF
- TRBJ2-7 TRBV2 TRBD2 TGTGCCAGCATGGGGACGGGAGGTCCCCTCTACGAGCAGTACTTC CASMGTGGPLYEQYF
- TRBJ2-5 TRBV30 - TGTGCCTGGAGCGAGGCACGAGAGACCCAGTACTTC CAWSEARETQYF